These 24 T cell receptor beta chains originate from one sample sequenced in a study of T cells in Graves' hyperthyroidism and ophthalmopathy (dated by TCRdb to between 2019 and 2020). Library preparation employed multiplex PCR. Sequencing was performed on an Illumina HiSeq 2000. TCR beta CDR3 regions were amplified from RNA transcripts. The first round of RT-PCR for the TCR CDR3 was performed with the HTBI primer set and the Qiagen OneStep RT-PCR kit. In TCRdb, the public reads were trimmed at Q25 with fastp and aligned with MiXCR, with productive beta chains retained. Entries are consolidated by CDR3 protein sequence, retaining the most common genes and DNA. This sample is represented by 700,000 to 950,000 distinct CDR3 sequences; just over 35% of them were singletons. The top ten constitute around 29% of the sample. Specimen: blood. The receptor source for this set is a middle-aged woman with Graves' hyperthyroidism.

V is TRBV19 and J is TRBJ1-5, with 7 bases matching TRBD1. This CDR3 spans 16 amino acids. Germline values: CDR1 LNHDA, CDR2 SQIVND (reference sequence). V lost 5 bases, J lost 4 bases, and 11 bases stayed unmatched. The CDR3, as DNA: TGTGCCAGTAGTCCTAGACAGGGAAGTGGGAATCAGCCCCAGCATTTT. This encodes CASSPRQGSGNQPQHF.

There are a few counts of this clonotype. The chain couples TRBV4-3 to TRBJ1-5; 8 bases map to TRBD1. The CDR3 has 16 residues. V shed 1 base, J shed 3 bases, and the junction held 5 bases outside the gene matches. Germline CDR1 LGHNA, CDR2 YSLEER. The CDR3 region is CASSQGQGKDNQPQHF. CDR3 sequence (DNA): TGCGCCAGCAGCCAAGGACAGGGGAAGGACAATCAGCCCCAGCATTTT.

On this clonotype itself: Just one base apart from a much larger clone, this may be a read error. This chain uses TRBV7-9 with TRBJ1-5; 7 bases map to TRBD1. The CDR3 extends over 16 amino acids. J gave up 6 bases and V 1 base, and 9 bases lay outside the gene matches. CDR1 is SEHNR and CDR2 is FQNEAQ in the germline V gene (reference sequence). Here the CDR3 reads CASSLVAGGGSQPQHF. As DNA, the CDR3 is TGTGCCAGCAGCTTAGTAGCAGGGGGAGGCAGTCAGCCCCAGCATTTT.

Notes on this clonotype: Given a much more abundant clone one base away, this may be a read error. The rearrangement uses TRBV7-9 and TRBJ2-7; tentatively, D is TRBD2 (6 bases). CDR3 length: 15 amino acids. Looked up from germline, CDR1 is SEHNR and CDR2 is FQNEAQ (reference sequence). V shed 5 bases and J shed 5 bases, with 19 bases lying between them. CDR3 in DNA: TGTGCCAGCAGCCCACAAGGCGGGGTCTTCGACGAGCAGTACTTC. This encodes CASSPQGGVFDEQYF.

The sample holds many counts of this clonotype. V is TRBV29-1 and J is TRBJ2-7, with TRBD2 matching over 10 bases. The CDR3 loop spans 16 amino acids. V shed 3 bases and J 4 bases; nucleotides not matched to a gene: 12. Germline V gives CDR1 SQVTM, CDR2 ANQGSEA. CDR3 sequence (DNA): TGCAGCGTTGAGACCGGGGAGCGGGAGGGCTCGTACGAGCAGTACTTC. It encodes CSVETGEREGSYEQYF.

The J gene is TRBJ1-2, the V gene TRBV2; D possibly corresponds to TRBD1 (5 bases). Trimming removed 4 bases from V and 9 bases from J, with 15 bases in between. The CDR3 consists of 13 residues. Germline V gene data show CDR1 as SNHLY and CDR2 as FYNNEI. CDR3 in DNA: TGTGCCAGCAGTGCGTGGGACGTTGGACGCTACACCTTC. Translation gives CASSAWDVGRYTF.

The chain joins TRBV10-3 to TRBJ1-1; TRBD1 aligns across 7 bases. This CDR3 spans 14 amino acids. V gave up 10 bases and J gave up 0 bases; unmatched junction bases: 8. Germline loops: CDR1 ENHRY, CDR2 SYGVKD. CDR3 loop: CASSDRAVNTEAFF. DNA of the CDR3: TGTGCCAGCTCTGACAGGGCGGTGAACACTGAAGCTTTCTTT.

V gene TRBV19 combines with J gene TRBJ1-2, with D possibly TRBD1 on 5 matching bases. This CDR3 has 15 amino acids. V was pared by 4 bases and J by 5 bases, with 17 bases between. The germline V gene has CDR1 LNHDA and CDR2 SQIVND (reference sequence). CDR3 bases: TGTGCCAGTAGTACCGGGACCCCAGTTTATTATGGCTACACCTTC. This sequence encodes CASSTGTPVYYGYTF.

This clonotype has a count of ten or more. This sequence joins TRBV4-3 and TRBJ2-5, with 7 bases lining up with TRBD2. The CDR3 loop spans 16 amino acids. V lost 2 bases to trimming and J lost 5 bases; unmatched junction nucleotides: 11. Germline lookup yields CDR1 LGHNA and CDR2 YSLEER. This CDR3 is CASSQPEGGCEETQYF. For the CDR3, the DNA is TGCGCCAGCAGCCAACCAGAGGGAGGGTGCGAGGAGACCCAGTACTTC.

The table lists this clonotype with a few counts. The CDR3 sequence is CSASDVGTDTQYF. In nucleotides, the CDR3 is TGCAGTGCTAGCGATGTGGGAACAGATACGCAGTATTTT. The chain links TRBV20-1 to TRBJ2-3; D is ambiguous. Trimming removed 3 bases from V and 3 bases from J, with 10 bases in between. Germline V gene sequence: CDR1 DFQATT, CDR2 SNEGSKA (reference sequence). This CDR3 has 13 amino acids.

The chain combines TRBV20-1 with TRBJ1-3; no clear D gene. The germline V gene has CDR1 DFQATT and CDR2 SNEGSKA (reference sequence). V lost 6 bases and J lost 0, with 12 bases in between. The CDR3 extends over 14 amino acids. The DNA for the CDR3 is TGCAGTGCAGCACTGGGAAGCTCTGGAAACACCATATATTTT. It specifies CSAALGSSGNTIYF.

V and J are TRBV5-6 and TRBJ2-3; unclear D gene. V was shortened by 0 bases and J by 2 bases, with 10 bases between the two germline ends. CDR1 is SGHDT, CDR2 YYEEEE, per germline. This CDR3 contains 15 residues. This CDR3 is CASSLVLRHTDTQYF. The CDR3 region has the DNA TGTGCCAGCAGCTTGGTACTTAGACACACAGATACGCAGTATTTT.

This clonotype was counted only a few times. The rearrangement links TRBV5-1 to TRBJ2-5, with TRBD2 identical over 11 bases. Germline V gives CDR1 SGHRS, CDR2 YFSETQ. The CDR3 spans 17 residues. Trimming took 4 bases from V and 4 from J; bases not matched to a gene: 12. CDR3: CASSPDGSGGAAETQYF. In DNA, the CDR3 is TGCGCCAGCAGCCCCGACGGTAGCGGGGGGGCAGCAGAGACCCAGTACTTC.

This clonotype was found many times. This sequence joins TRBV20-1 and TRBJ2-7; TRBD1 or TRBD2 may be the D gene (5 bases each). Germline loops: CDR1 DFQATT, CDR2 SNEGSKA (reference sequence). The length of the CDR3 is 12 residues. The V end was cut by 4 bases, the J end by 1 base, with 8 bases between. The CDR3 coding sequence is TGCAGTGCTACCGGGACGTCCTACGAGCAGTACTTC. Translating gives CSATGTSYEQYF.

CDR3 in amino acids: CASSQVSTGKAFF. The CDR3 DNA reads TGTGCCAGCAGCCAAGTATCGACAGGGAAAGCTTTCTTT. The chain uses TRBV3-1 and TRBJ1-1; TRBD1 agrees at 7 bases. V shed 1 base, J shed 9 bases, and the junction held 5 bases outside the gene matches. The CDR3 extends over 13 amino acids. Germline CDR1 LGHDT, CDR2 YNNKEL (reference sequence).

Comment on this clonotype: The conserved phenylalanine or tryptophan normally closing the CDR3 is absent here, so this likely arose from a read error. The chain employs TRBV29-1 and TRBJ2-2, with TRBD1 identical over 11 bases. V was clipped by 6 bases and J by 4 bases; unmatched bases: 7. The CDR3 is 15 amino acids. Germline V CDR1 and CDR2: SQVTM, ANQGSEA. CDR3: CSVAGQGAGTGELFY. The CDR3 DNA reads TGCAGCGTAGCCGGACAGGGGGCCGGCACCGGGGAGCTGTTTTAT.

This clonotype came up a few times. Here the CDR3 reads CSVVGVTGTGELFF. The CDR3 bases are TGCAGCGTCGTTGGAGTTACGGGTACCGGGGAGCTGTTTTTT. This chain joins TRBV29-1 and TRBJ2-2; no clear D. There are 14 residues in the CDR3. The V gene lost 6 bases and the J gene lost 5 bases, with 16 bases spanning the gap. CDR1 SQVTM and CDR2 ANQGSEA come from the germline V gene.

The rearrangement uses TRBV28 and TRBJ2-2; D remains unclear. The CDR3 is 15 residues long. The germline CDR1 and CDR2 sequences are MDHEN and SYDVKM. V was shortened by 1 base and J by 3 bases, with 9 bases between the two germline ends. CDR3 DNA: TGTGCCAGCAGTTTATTCTACGGAGACACCGGGGAGCTGTTTTTT. Its translation is CASSLFYGDTGELFF.

The chain has TRBV7-2 and TRBJ2-3; TRBD2 matches 8 bases. V lost 2 bases, J lost 1 base, and 5 bases stayed unmatched. The CDR3 sequence is 16 residues long. Looked up from germline, CDR1 is SGHTA and CDR2 is FQGNSA. The CDR3 loop reads CASSLSTSGGTDTQYF. CDR3 coding DNA: TGTGCCAGCAGCTTAAGTACTAGCGGAGGCACAGATACGCAGTATTTT. Together with reference TRBV7-2 and TRBJ2-3, the CDR3 gives the full variable domain: GAGVSQSPSNKVTEKGKDVELRCDPISGHTALYWYRQSLGQGLEFLIYFQGNSAPDKSGLPSDRFSAERTGGSVSTLTIQRTQQEDSAVYLCASSLSTSGGTDTQYFGPGTRLTVL.

There are many counts of this clonotype. The V and J genes are TRBV19 and TRBJ2-7, with 8 bases identical to TRBD1. Trimming at V came to 11 bases and at J to 4 bases, leaving 7 bases not matched to a gene. Germline loops: CDR1 LNHDA, CDR2 SQIVND (reference sequence). There are 12 residues in the CDR3. This CDR3 is CASGTGLYEQYF. CDR3 DNA: TGTGCCTCCGGGACAGGATTATACGAGCAGTACTTC.

This clonotype was detected many times. The chain is built from TRBV10-3 and TRBJ1-5, with D hard to call. This CDR3 is built from 13 residues. The V gene lost 10 bases and the J gene lost 7 bases, with 17 bases spanning the gap. Germline-derived CDR1 and CDR2 are ENHRY and SYGVKD. The CDR3 protein is CATQRSEEQPQHF. As DNA, the CDR3 is TGTGCCACACAACGCAGTGAGGAACAGCCCCAGCATTTT.

This chain joins TRBV12-3 or TRBV12-4 and TRBJ1-2; D might be TRBD1 (6 bases). V was pared by 5 bases and J by 3 bases, with 13 bases between. The CDR3 contains 14 residues. The CDR3 DNA reads as TGTGCCAGCAGTCTGCAGGGGCTTTACTATGGCTACACCTTC. This encodes CASSLQGLYYGYTF.

The sample holds many counts of this clonotype. The V gene is TRBV29-1, the J gene TRBJ2-5, with D hard to call. V lost 3 bases and J 5 bases, leaving 16 bases between the germline ends. The germline CDR1 and CDR2 sequences are SQVTM and ANQGSEA. This CDR3 contains 14 residues. This CDR3 is CSVDTAGPWETQYF. The DNA of the CDR3 is TGCAGCGTTGACACGGCAGGTCCGTGGGAGACCCAGTACTTC. Full variable domain (remainder filled in from reference TRBV29-1 and TRBJ2-5): SAVISQKPSRDICQRGTSLTIQCQVDSQVTMMFWYRQQPGQSLTLIATANQGSEATYESGFVIDKFPISRPNLTFSTLTVSNMSPEDSSIYLCSVDTAGPWETQYFGPGTRLLVL.

This clonotype has a count of ten or more. The J gene is TRBJ1-1, the V gene TRBV7-3; possible D gene TRBD1, 6 bases. The V end was cut by 5 bases, the J end by 1 base, with 14 bases between. This CDR3 comprises 15 residues. Germline V gene sequence: CDR1 SGHTA, CDR2 FQGTGA. This chain's CDR3 is CASSLSGQKNTEAFF. CDR3 DNA: TGTGCCAGCAGCCTATCGGGACAAAAGAACACTGAAGCTTTCTTT.